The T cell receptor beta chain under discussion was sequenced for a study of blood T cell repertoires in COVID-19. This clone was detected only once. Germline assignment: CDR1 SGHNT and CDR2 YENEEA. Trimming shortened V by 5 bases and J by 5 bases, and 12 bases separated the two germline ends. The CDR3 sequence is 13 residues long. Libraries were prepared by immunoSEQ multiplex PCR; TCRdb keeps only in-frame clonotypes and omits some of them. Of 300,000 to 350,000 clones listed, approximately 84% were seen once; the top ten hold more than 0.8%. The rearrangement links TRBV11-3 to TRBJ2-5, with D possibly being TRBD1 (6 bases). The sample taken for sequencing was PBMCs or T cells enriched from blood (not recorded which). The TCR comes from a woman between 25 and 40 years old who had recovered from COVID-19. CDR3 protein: CASSTGWGETQYF. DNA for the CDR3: TGTGCCAGCAGCACAGGGTGGGGGGAGACCCAGTACTTC.